The clone carrying this T cell receptor (beta chain) has a handful of counts. Antigen specificity is unknown. Trimming pared 2 bases from V and 0 bases from J, leaving 7 bases between. This CDR3 is built from 14 residues. Germline V gene lookup returns CDR1 SGHTA and CDR2 FQGNSA. TCRdb passed the reads through MiXCR, listing each CDR3 protein once. The sample records roughly 310,000 distinct CDR3 sequences, around 29% being singletons. This specimen comes from a study of T cell repertoires in cytomegalovirus infection. This specimen consisted of cultured PBMCs, obtained from culture after CMV antigen stimulation. The clonotype comes from a human donor in good health (CMV status not recorded). Some clones in this sample may be carry-over from other donors' samples. This chain links TRBV7-2 with TRBJ1-1, with D unclear. As DNA, the CDR3 is TGTGCCAGCAGCTTACAGAGTATGAACACTGAAGCTTTCTTT. Amino acids: CASSLQSMNTEAFF.